This T cell receptor beta chain was recorded in a study of Graves' ophthalmopathy and Graves' hyperthyroidism. As the template, RNA transcripts were used to amplify TCR beta CDR3 regions. First-round RT-PCR used HTBI primers; second-round multiplex PCR followed. MiXCR, applied by TCRdb to the multiplex PCR reads, yields one record per CDR3 protein. The sample records more than 550,000 distinct CDR3 sequences, just over 40% being singletons. The CDR3 spans 15 residues. V shed 0 bases and J shed 1 base, with 7 bases lying between them. In germline, CDR1 is SGHDT, CDR2 YYEEEE. This clonotype was observed at least ten times.

This TCR derives from an adult man with Graves' ophthalmopathy. Sequenced sample: peripheral blood. This chain uses TRBV5-6 with TRBJ2-2; D might be TRBD2 (5 bases). CDR3 amino acids: CASSLASGNTGELFF. CDR3 coding DNA: TGTGCCAGCAGCTTGGCGAGCGGGAACACCGGGGAGCTGTTTTTT.